The rows below give T cell receptor beta chains drawn from one sample of a study of neurological immune-mediated disorders. TCRdb ran MiXCR on the 5' RACE reads and lists one entry per CDR3 protein. The sample has roughly 24,000 distinct CDR3 sequences; 13% are singletons. Sequenced input: PBMCs. The receptors originated from a woman aged 60 to 75 with HTLV-1-associated myelopathy (HAM/TSP). Each CDR3 is given with its conserved first and last residue. A D gene is named only where the DNA matches it firmly. Only some rows state a clone size, as once, few, many or a class for expanded clones.

D gene,clone size,J gene,V gene,CDR3 DNA,CDR3 protein
-,-,TRBJ1-3,TRBV15,TGTGCCACCAGCAGAGCCGACACCGCTGGAAACACCATATATTTT,CATSRADTAGNTIYF
TRBD2,many,TRBJ2-1,TRBV20-1,TGCAGTGCTAGAGATAGCGGGACCCCCTACAATGAGCAGTTCTTC,CSARDSGTPYNEQFF
-,-,TRBJ1-5,TRBV4-2,TGTGCCAGCAGCCTCCATCTGGACGGGCCTTTCAATCAGCCCCAGCATTTT,CASSLHLDGPFNQPQHF
-,many,TRBJ2-3,TRBV20-1,TGCAGTGCTAGAGAAATCCTTCTTAACAGGGCAGATACGCAGTATTTT,CSAREILLNRADTQYF
TRBD1,few,TRBJ2-1,TRBV7-2,TGTGCCAGCAGCTTCCCGACAGACAGGGGGCGGAGGAATGAGCAGTTCTTC,CASSFPTDRGRRNEQFF
-,many,TRBJ2-7,TRBV5-1,TGCGCCAGCAGCGTGGACCTCTACGAGCAGTACTTC,CASSVDLYEQYF
TRBD1,many,TRBJ2-2,TRBV5-4,TGTGCCAGCAGCTCCACCAGGGACAGGGGGGACACCGGGGAGCTGTTTTTT,CASSSTRDRGDTGELFF
TRBD2,many,TRBJ2-3,TRBV9,TGTGCCAGCAGCGTAGCTACGACTAGCAACCGGGGTACGCAGTATTTT,CASSVATTSNRGTQYF
-,-,TRBJ2-7,TRBV20-1,TGCAGTGCTAGCAACTCCTACGAGCAGTACTTC,CSASNSYEQYF
TRBD2,-,TRBJ2-3,TRBV6-6,TGTGCCAGCAGCACCTATGGGACTAGCGGGGGTGCAGATACGCAGTATTTT,CASSTYGTSGGADTQYF
-,many,TRBJ1-2,TRBV12-3/TRBV12-4,TGTGCCAGCAATTTAGGGACCGTAAACTATGTCTACACCTTC,CASNLGTVNYVYTF
TRBD2,many,TRBJ2-1,TRBV7-8,TGTGCCAGCAGTTTGACCGGGGGGGAAGTCTACAATGAGCAGTTCTTC,CASSLTGGEVYNEQFF
-,many,TRBJ2-3,TRBV5-1,TGCGCCAGCAGCTTGGTGGTTGCAGACGCAAATACGCAGTATTTT,CASSLVVADANTQYF
-,many,TRBJ1-1,TRBV7-2,TGTGCCAGCAGCTTAGGGGGTAGGGGGAACACTGAAGCTTTCTTT,CASSLGGRGNTEAFF
-,many,TRBJ1-1,TRBV5-1,TGCGCCAGCAGCTTGGGAACGAATGAAGCTTTCTTT,CASSLGTNEAFF
TRBD1,many,TRBJ1-4,TRBV5-1,TGCGCCAGCAGCTCTGACAGGGGGCGGTCTAATGAAAAACTGTTTTTT,CASSSDRGRSNEKLFF
TRBD2,many,TRBJ2-3,TRBV3-1,TGTGCCAGCAGCGGAAGGGCGGGACTAGCGGGAGCGGATACGCAGTATTTT,CASSGRAGLAGADTQYF
-,many,TRBJ1-3,TRBV4-2,TGTGCCAGCAGCCAAGATCAGGTTTCTCGGGGCACCATATATTTT,CASSQDQVSRGTIYF
-,many,TRBJ2-3,TRBV20-1,TGCAGTGCTCCCCTCCCAGATAGCACAGATACGCAGTATTTT,CSAPLPDSTDTQYF
TRBD2,-,TRBJ2-7,TRBV6-1,TGTGCCAGCAGCCCTATCCCCAGGGCGACTAGCGGAAACTACGAGCAGTACTTC,CASSPIPRATSGNYEQYF
-,many,TRBJ2-7,TRBV7-9,TGTGCCAGCAGCTTACGGTCGATGGGAATCTACGAGCAGTACTTC,CASSLRSMGIYEQYF
TRBD1,many,TRBJ1-2,TRBV3-1,TGTGCCAGCAGCCCCTTCGTACAGGGGTCCTATGGCTACACCTTC,CASSPFVQGSYGYTF
TRBD1,many,TRBJ2-3,TRBV5-6,TGTGCCAGCAACAAAAAGACAGGGAGAACGACAGATACGCAGTATTTT,CASNKKTGRTTDTQYF
-,many,TRBJ1-6,TRBV20-1,TGCAGTGCTTATGGCTTGTCGGGTTCACCCCTCCACTTT,CSAYGLSGSPLHF
-,many,TRBJ1-5,TRBV4-1,TGCGCCAGCAGCCAAGATATCAGCAGAAATCAGCCCCAGCATTTT,CASSQDISRNQPQHF
TRBD1,many,TRBJ1-2,TRBV4-1,TGCGCCAGCAGCCAAGGGGGAGGGGGCGGAGGCTATGGCTACACCTTC,CASSQGGGGGGYGYTF
-,few,TRBJ2-5,TRBV6-5,TGTGCCAGCATTGGGGGAGGGACCCAGTACTTC,CASIGGGTQYF
TRBD1,many,TRBJ1-6,TRBV7-9,TGTGCCAGCAGCTTATACCGGGACAGGGATTCACCCCTCCACTTT,CASSLYRDRDSPLHF
TRBD2,many,TRBJ2-3,TRBV5-4,TGTGCCAGCAGCTTGAACCTCGGCGGGGGGCAGGGGGATACGCAGTATTTT,CASSLNLGGGQGDTQYF
-,many,TRBJ2-5,TRBV11-3,TGTGCCAGCAGCTTAATTCGGGGAGATGGGGAGACCCAGTACTTC,CASSLIRGDGETQYF
-,many,TRBJ2-7,TRBV6-2/TRBV6-3,TGTGCCAGCAATAGGGAGGCGTCCTACGAGCAGTACTTC,CASNREASYEQYF
-,many,TRBJ1-2,TRBV11-3,TGTGCCAGCAGCTTAGGGGTCGTTGTGAGCTATGGCTACACCTTC,CASSLGVVVSYGYTF
-,few,TRBJ2-7,TRBV30,TGTGCCTCCGGGACAAACTACGAGCAGTACTTC,CASGTNYEQYF
-,many,TRBJ1-1,TRBV7-2,TGTGCCAGCAGTCTGGATGCGAGAGACCCTGACACTGAAGCTTTCTTT,CASSLDARDPDTEAFF